Listed here is a single T cell receptor (beta chain). Its antigen remains unidentified. A second PCR, run for about 6 to 11 cycles, used a sample-barcoded 5' primer plus a J-beta primer mix. Every single cDNA molecule received a tag from a template-switch adaptor with 12 random nucleotides. TCRdb re-derived calls from the 5' RACE reads in MiXCR, one entry per CDR3 protein. The sample lists 650,000 to 800,000 distinct CDR3 sequences, under 45% occurring once. The sample comes from a study of blood T cells in healthy people across ages. The study's findings and limits: Observed TCR beta diversity showed a strong correlation with the percentage of naive T cells as measured by flow cytometry. Unsorted PBMC material precluded a definitive naive versus antigen-experienced comparison.

With 6 bases clipped from V and 3 bases from J, the junction kept 8 bases outside the gene matches. CDR3 length: 16 residues. Germline V gene data show CDR1 as DFQATT and CDR2 as SNEGSKA (reference sequence). The V call is TRBV20-1, the J call TRBJ2-1; TRBD2 matches at 13 bases. The sample comprised blood. The clonotype originates from a man aged 60 to 75 in good health. CDR3 residues: CSALRLAGGDYNEQFF. CDR3 sequence (DNA): TGCAGTGCGCTTAGACTAGCGGGGGGCGACTACAATGAGCAGTTCTTC.